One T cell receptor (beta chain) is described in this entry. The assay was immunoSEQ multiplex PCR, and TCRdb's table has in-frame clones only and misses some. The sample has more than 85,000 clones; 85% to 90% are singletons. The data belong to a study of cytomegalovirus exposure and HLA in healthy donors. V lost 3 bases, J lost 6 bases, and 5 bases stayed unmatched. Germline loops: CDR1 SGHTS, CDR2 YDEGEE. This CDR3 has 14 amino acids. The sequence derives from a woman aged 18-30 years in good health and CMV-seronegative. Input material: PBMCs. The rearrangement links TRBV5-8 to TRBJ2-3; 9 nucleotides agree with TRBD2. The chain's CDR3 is CASSSVAGADTQYF. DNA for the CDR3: TGTGCCAGCAGCTCTGTAGCGGGAGCGGATACGCAGTATTTT.